The clone carrying this T cell receptor beta chain was recorded a few times. The antigen is undetermined. Germline CDR1 is MGHRA and CDR2 is YSYEKL. This CDR3 spans 16 amino acids. The J segment lost 7 bases and the V segment lost 1 base, leaving 8 bases of the junction unmatched. Primers: 60 Vbeta forward and 13 Jbeta reverse. The assay was immunoSEQ multiplex PCR, and TCRdb's table has in-frame clones only and misses some. The sample holds about 170,000 clones, roughly 77% seen once. The source of the sample is a study of cytomegalovirus exposure and HLA in healthy donors. For the study at large: Membership in the Caucasian-associated ancestry cluster was found for about four fifths of approximately 430 genotyped donors.

General study findings and limits: Usually a TCR sequence was rare, but some public TCRs were found in many donors.

The chain has TRBV4-1 and TRBJ2-7; 12 positions agree with TRBD1. The sequenced sample was PBMCs. This TCR came from a woman aged 50 to 65 in good health and CMV-seropositive. This chain's CDR3 is CASSQGPGQGAREQYF. The CDR3, as DNA: TGCGCCAGCAGCCAAGGCCCGGGACAGGGGGCGCGGGAGCAGTACTTC.